This is a list of T cell receptor beta chains from one sample in a study of T cell changes during pregnancy in multiple sclerosis. Clones were read by immunoSEQ multiplex PCR, and TCRdb kept only the in-frame ones, dropping some. The sample holds roughly 80,000 clones; about 91% are singletons and the top ten take 2.5% to 3%. The source was peripheral blood, collected before pregnancy. These receptor sequences come from a female donor with multiple sclerosis, enrolled in a pregnancy study. Each CDR3 is given with its conserved first and last residue. The order of the fields is clone size, D gene, V gene, J gene, CDR3 protein, CDR3 DNA. A D gene is named only where the DNA matches it firmly. Some rows mark clone size as missing; the rest say once, few, many or name a class of expanded clone.

size: NA; D: NA; V: TRBV30; J: TRBJ1-2; CDR3: CASFLNYGYTF; DNA: TGTGCCAGCTTTTTGAACTATGGCTACACCTTC
size: NA; D: NA; V: TRBV2; J: TRBJ2-4; CDR3: CASSGQGIAKNIQYF; DNA: TGTGCCAGCAGCGGCCAGGGGATCGCCAAAAACATTCAGTACTTC
size: NA; D: NA; V: TRBV28; J: TRBJ2-5; CDR3: CASSLVQRWETQYF; DNA: TGTGCCAGCAGTTTAGTGCAGAGGTGGGAGACCCAGTACTTC
size: once; D: TRBD2; V: TRBV28; J: TRBJ2-7; CDR3: CASSPPGTSGFDEQYF; DNA: TGTGCCAGCAGTCCGCCCGGGACTAGTGGTTTTGACGAGCAGTACTTC
size: NA; D: TRBD2; V: TRBV14; J: TRBJ2-1; CDR3: CASSQGPSGSSYNEQFF; DNA: TGTGCCAGCAGCCAAGGTCCAAGCGGGAGCTCTTACAATGAGCAGTTCTTC
size: NA; D: TRBD2; V: TRBV6-5; J: TRBJ2-7; CDR3: CASSWGLAGGKGEQYF; DNA: TGTGCCAGCAGTTGGGGACTAGCGGGAGGGAAGGGCGAGCAGTACTTC
size: once; D: TRBD2; V: TRBV2; J: TRBJ2-3; CDR3: CASSPGLAGFTDTQYF; DNA: TGTGCCAGCAGTCCGGGACTAGCGGGATTCACAGATACGCAGTATTTT
size: once; D: TRBD2; V: TRBV7-2; J: TRBJ2-3; CDR3: CASSSISGSPNTQYF; DNA: TGTGCCAGCAGCTCCATCAGCGGGAGTCCGAATACGCAGTATTTT
size: once; D: TRBD2; V: TRBV2; J: TRBJ2-2; CDR3: CASSEARGLSAGELFF; DNA: TGTGCCAGCAGTGAAGCGCGGGGGTTATCGGCCGGGGAGCTGTTTTTT
size: NA; D: NA; V: TRBV5-1; J: TRBJ2-7; CDR3: CASSLGVQATYEQYF; DNA: TGCGCCAGCAGCTTGGGGGTACAGGCCACCTACGAGCAGTACTTC
size: NA; D: TRBD2; V: TRBV5-4; J: TRBJ2-7; CDR3: CASSFASGSYEQYF; DNA: TGTGCCAGCAGCTTTGCTAGCGGGAGCTACGAGCAGTACTTC
size: NA; D: TRBD2; V: TRBV4-1; J: TRBJ2-2; CDR3: CASSPQAGVTGELFF; DNA: TGCGCCAGCAGCCCCCAGGCGGGGGTCACCGGGGAGCTGTTTTTT
size: NA; D: NA; V: TRBV11-2; J: TRBJ2-3; CDR3: CASSLDRQGWATQYF; DNA: TGTGCCAGCAGCTTAGATCGGCAGGGATGGGCTACGCAGTATTTT
size: once; D: NA; V: TRBV5-8; J: TRBJ1-5; CDR3: CASRLLNQPQHF; DNA: TGTGCCAGCAGGTTACTCAATCAGCCCCAGCATTTT
size: NA; D: NA; V: TRBV29-1; J: TRBJ2-3; CDR3: CSVEGRESGRRDTQYF; DNA: TGCAGCGTTGAAGGAAGGGAGTCAGGGAGGAGGGATACGCAGTATTTT
size: NA; D: TRBD2; V: TRBV10-3; J: TRBJ2-3; CDR3: CAISEGGRGDTQYF; DNA: TGTGCCATCAGTGAGGGGGGGAGGGGCGATACGCAGTATTTT
size: NA; D: NA; V: TRBV4-2; J: TRBJ2-7; CDR3: CASSRRAGRDEQYF; DNA: TGTGCCAGCAGCCGCCGGGCGGGTCGAGACGAGCAGTACTTC
size: NA; D: NA; V: TRBV19; J: TRBJ2-2; CDR3: CASRTQGNTGELFF; DNA: TGTGCCAGTAGGACACAGGGGAACACCGGGGAGCTGTTTTTT
size: NA; D: NA; V: TRBV10-3; J: TRBJ2-2; CDR3: CATARQHSLTGELFF; DNA: TGTGCCACCGCTCGACAGCATTCTCTCACCGGGGAGCTGTTTTTT
size: NA; D: NA; V: TRBV28; J: TRBJ1-1; CDR3: CASSAGGRPSGEAFF; DNA: TGTGCCAGCAGTGCGGGGGGACGGCCGAGCGGTGAAGCTTTCTTT
size: NA; D: NA; V: TRBV9; J: TRBJ2-4; CDR3: CASSVGEGGTRKNIQYF; DNA: TGTGCCAGCAGCGTAGGAGAGGGAGGGACACGCAAAAACATTCAGTACTTC
size: once; D: TRBD1; V: TRBV29-1; J: TRBJ2-7; CDR3: CSVSYDRDEQYF; DNA: TGCAGCGTCTCCTACGACAGGGATGAGCAGTACTTC
size: NA; D: TRBD2; V: TRBV6-1; J: TRBJ2-7; CDR3: CASSENGRQGEQYF; DNA: TGTGCCAGCAGTGAAAACGGGAGGCAGGGCGAGCAGTACTTC
size: once; D: NA; V: TRBV10-3; J: TRBJ2-3; CDR3: CAISFSSSTDTQYF; DNA: TGTGCCATCAGCTTTAGCAGTAGCACAGATACGCAGTATTTT
size: NA; D: TRBD1; V: TRBV5-1; J: TRBJ2-7; CDR3: CASSPGDRGSWEQYF; DNA: TGCGCCAGCAGCCCCGGGGACAGGGGTTCTTGGGAGCAGTACTTC
size: NA; D: TRBD2; V: TRBV9; J: TRBJ2-2; CDR3: CASSALLAGRGGELFF; DNA: TGTGCCAGCAGCGCCCTACTAGCGGGACGGGGCGGGGAGCTGTTTTTT
size: NA; D: NA; V: TRBV10-3; J: TRBJ2-7; CDR3: CAISDRGAYYEQYF; DNA: TGTGCCATCAGTGACCGGGGGGCTTACTACGAGCAGTACTTC
size: NA; D: TRBD1; V: TRBV2; J: TRBJ2-3; CDR3: CASSKNSPGGGQGGTQYF; DNA: TGTGCCAGCAGTAAAAATTCCCCAGGGGGCGGCCAGGGGGGTACGCAGTATTTT
size: few; D: TRBD2; V: TRBV6-4; J: TRBJ2-7; CDR3: CASSKDSGSSYEQYF; DNA: TGTGCCAGCAGTAAAGATAGCGGGAGCTCCTACGAGCAGTACTTC
size: few; D: NA; V: TRBV20-1; J: TRBJ1-1; CDR3: CSVQEGTEAFF; DNA: TGCAGTGTACAGGAAGGGACTGAAGCTTTCTTT
size: NA; D: NA; V: TRBV28; J: TRBJ1-2; CDR3: CASSLGGGLRGYTF; DNA: TGTGCCAGCAGTTTAGGGGGGGGTTTAAGGGGCTACACCTTC
size: NA; D: NA; V: TRBV28; J: TRBJ2-1; CDR3: CASSLLTSNEQFF; DNA: TGTGCCAGCAGTTTATTGACTAGCAATGAGCAGTTCTTC
size: NA; D: NA; V: TRBV27; J: TRBJ2-1; CDR3: CASSSMGGSREQFF; DNA: TGTGCCAGCAGTTCCATGGGTGGGAGTAGGGAGCAGTTCTTC
size: NA; D: TRBD2; V: TRBV18; J: TRBJ2-4; CDR3: CASSPGLAVIQYF; DNA: TGTGCCAGCTCACCGGGACTAGCGGTGATTCAGTACTTC
size: NA; D: NA; V: TRBV6-5; J: TRBJ1-1; CDR3: CASSWKVRGTEAFF; DNA: TGTGCCAGCAGTTGGAAGGTGCGGGGGACTGAAGCTTTCTTT
size: NA; D: NA; V: TRBV10-2; J: TRBJ2-6; CDR3: CASSEGRGAGANVLTF; DNA: TGCGCCAGCAGTGAGGGCAGGGGAGCCGGGGCCAACGTCCTGACTTTC
size: NA; D: NA; V: TRBV4-3; J: TRBJ1-2; CDR3: CASSQDRNYGYTF; DNA: TGCGCCAGCAGCCAAGACAGAAACTATGGCTACACCTTC
size: NA; D: NA; V: TRBV19; J: TRBJ1-1; CDR3: CASRMRAGAVEAFF; DNA: TGTGCCAGTAGGATGCGAGCGGGGGCGGTTGAAGCTTTCTTT
size: medium-sized; D: NA; V: TRBV21-1; J: TRBJ2-1; CDR3: CASSTTGTPEQFF; DNA: TGTGCCAGCAGCACAACAGGGACACCAGAGCAGTTCTTC
size: NA; D: TRBD2; V: TRBV6-5; J: TRBJ2-7; CDR3: CASSSIAGLYEQYF; DNA: TGTGCCAGCAGTTCTATAGCGGGGCTTTACGAGCAGTACTTC
size: NA; D: TRBD2; V: TRBV7-3; J: TRBJ2-1; CDR3: CASSQSGSANEQFF; DNA: TGTGCCAGCAGCCAAAGCGGGAGTGCCAATGAGCAGTTCTTC
size: once; D: TRBD2; V: TRBV11-3; J: TRBJ2-2; CDR3: CASSLVAASGNTGELFF; DNA: TGTGCCAGCAGCTTAGTCGCGGCTAGCGGGAACACCGGGGAGCTGTTTTTT
size: NA; D: NA; V: TRBV6-6; J: TRBJ2-5; CDR3: CASSYALQETQYF; DNA: TGTGCCAGCAGTTACGCGCTCCAAGAGACCCAGTACTTC
size: NA; D: NA; V: TRBV5-1; J: TRBJ2-1; CDR3: CASRAASSYNEQFF; DNA: TGCGCCAGCAGGGCCGCAAGCTCCTACAATGAGCAGTTCTTC
size: NA; D: NA; V: TRBV6-1; J: TRBJ2-5; CDR3: CASRAQETQYF; DNA: TGTGCCAGCAGGGCCCAAGAGACCCAGTACTTC
size: NA; D: TRBD1; V: TRBV28; J: TRBJ1-5; CDR3: CASSSWTGRGGNQPQHF; DNA: TGTGCCAGCAGTTCCTGGACAGGGAGAGGAGGCAATCAGCCCCAGCATTTT
size: NA; D: NA; V: TRBV27; J: TRBJ2-1; CDR3: CASSLGLPGDEQFF; DNA: TGTGCCAGCAGTTTAGGACTCCCTGGGGATGAGCAGTTCTTC
size: NA; D: NA; V: TRBV19; J: TRBJ2-7; CDR3: CASSLEVAYEQYF; DNA: TGTGCCAGTAGCCTCGAGGTGGCCTACGAGCAGTACTTC
size: NA; D: TRBD1; V: TRBV28; J: TRBJ1-5; CDR3: CASMTGFEQPQHF; DNA: TGTGCCAGCATGACAGGGTTCGAGCAGCCCCAGCATTTT
size: NA; D: TRBD1; V: TRBV6-1; J: TRBJ2-7; CDR3: CASSARTGDAYEQYF; DNA: TGTGCCAGCAGCGCCCGGACAGGGGATGCCTACGAGCAGTACTTC